This TCR beta chain is from a study of beta chain features in type 1 diabetes. Study context: Examination covered some 99,000,000 sorted cells spanning all samples.

Each of the sorted populations had a purity greater than 95%. This clone has just a few counts. This sample includes further DNA sequences coding for the same CDR3. The whole isolated RNA underwent reverse transcription, so sequencing captured expressed TCRB transcripts. Profiling relied on immunoSEQ multiplex PCR, and the TCRdb table lists in-frame clones only, not all of them. Of about 250,000 clones listed, roughly 13% were seen once; the top ten hold around 0.025%. Germline V lookup: CDR1 SGHVS, CDR2 FNYEAQ. The CDR3 totals 14 residues. Trimming took off 0 bases at V and 1 base at J, with 6 bases between the two ends.

This clonotype was obtained from a woman in her 40s in good health. Sequencing was done on a sample of naive CD4+ T cells from blood. The rearrangement links TRBV7-6 to TRBJ1-1; D is uncertain. The CDR3 DNA is TGTGCCAGCAGCTTAGCCACGGGGAACACTGAAGCTTTCTTT. This codes for CASSLATGNTEAFF. Full variable domain (missing parts from reference TRBV7-6 and TRBJ1-1): GAGVSQSPRYKVTKRGQDVALRCDPISGHVSLYWYRQALGQGPEFLTYFNYEAQQDKSGLPNDRFSAERPEGSISTLTIQRTEQRDSAMYRCASSLATGNTEAFFGQGTRLTVV.